The entry below gives a single TCR beta chain sequence along with its context. No antigen is known for it. The data are from a study of T-cell memory formation after mild COVID-19. At the level of the study: TCR clusters showed largely donor specificity. Study-level findings and limits: Shrinking CD4+ clones were chiefly CM and EM; CD8+ ones were chiefly EMRA.

V lost 1 base and J 3 bases, leaving 10 bases between the germline ends. CDR1 and CDR2 (germline): SQVTM, ANQGSEA. The CDR3 covers 14 residues. The 5'RACE method, run with constant-segment primers, produced TCR alpha and TCR beta cDNA libraries (carrying sample barcodes and UMIs). TCRdb used MiXCR to reprocess the 5' RACE reads, holding one entry per CDR3 protein. The sample holds approximately 430,000 distinct CDR3 sequences, 20% to 30% seen once. This TCR derives from an adult woman who had mild COVID-19 (a few samples of this study predate the infection). Cell type and time point are not known. The rearrangement links TRBV29-1 to TRBJ2-1; D is unresolved. Sample: PBMCs or a T cell subset sorted from them (not recorded which). CDR3 DNA: TGCAGCGTTGAAGCGGGCGCGCTCTACAATGAGCAGTTCTTC. Its protein is CSVEAGALYNEQFF.